Listed here are 7 T cell receptor beta chains from one sample, sequenced in a study of T cell responses to AZD1222 COVID-19 vaccine. Clones were sequenced by immunoSEQ multiplex PCR, and TCRdb holds only the in-frame ones, with some missing. This table holds 150,000 or so clones, nearly 90% found once. The sample was peripheral blood, taken on day 0 of AZD1222 vaccination. The receptor set was obtained from an adult in good health.

This clone was detected a few times. V is TRBV28 and J is TRBJ2-7, with 11 bases identical to TRBD2. Trimming cost V 2 bases and J 6 bases; bases outside gene matches: 6. The CDR3 has 15 residues. The germline V gene has CDR1 MDHEN and CDR2 SYDVKM. CDR3 nucleotide sequence: TGTGCCAGCAGTTTACCACTAGCGGGAGCGGGCGAGCAGTACTTC. Encoded protein: CASSLPLAGAGEQYF.

This clone showed up just a few times. The chain has TRBV5-6 and TRBJ2-1; 8 bases align to TRBD2. The V gene end was trimmed by 6 bases and the J gene end by 0 bases; junction bases not matched to a gene: 8. The CDR3 sequence is 16 residues long. The germline V gene has CDR1 SGHDT and CDR2 YYEEEE. The CDR3 DNA is TGTGCCAGCATACTAGCGGAGGGGAGCTCCTACAATGAGCAGTTCTTC. This translates into CASILAEGSSYNEQFF.

V gene TRBV29-1 combines with J gene TRBJ1-1; no clear D gene. V was pared by 4 bases and J by 1 base, with 7 bases between. The germline V gene has CDR1 SQVTM and CDR2 ANQGSEA. The CDR3 consists of 12 residues. CDR3 sequence reads: CSVVWGNTEAFF. The CDR3 DNA reads TGCAGCGTTGTATGGGGGAACACTGAAGCTTTCTTT.

The chain uses TRBV25-1 and TRBJ2-2, with a possible D match to TRBD2 (6 bases). CDR1 MGHDK and CDR2 SYGVNS come from the germline V gene. Deletions cut 7 bases from V and 1 base from J, with 10 bases between. This CDR3 has 14 amino acids. CDR3 amino acids: CASMPRENTGELFF. The DNA of the CDR3 is TGTGCCAGCATGCCGCGGGAGAACACCGGGGAGCTGTTTTTT.

J is TRBJ2-5 and V is TRBV18; 12 bases are a match to TRBD1. The CDR3 covers 14 residues. Unmatched junction bases numbered 2, after V lost 5 bases and J lost 4 bases. Germline V gives CDR1 KGHSH, CDR2 LQKENI. Written as DNA, the CDR3 is TGTGCCAGCTCATCGGGACAGGGGGCAGAGACCCAGTACTTC. Protein sequence: CASSSGQGAETQYF.

This chain joins TRBV11-1 and TRBJ1-4, with D hard to call. Deletions cut 8 bases from V and 7 bases from J, with 14 bases between. Germline V gives CDR1 SGHAT, CDR2 FQDESV (reference sequence). The CDR3 sequence is 13 residues long. CDR3 coding DNA: TGTGCCAGCGGAAACCGAGGCGGTGAAAAACTGTTTTTT. This gives the protein CASGNRGGEKLFF. The full variable domain, in which reference TRBV11-1 and TRBJ1-4 provide the parts outside the CDR3, is EAEVAQSPRYKITEKSQAVAFWCDPISGHATLYWYRQILGQGPELLVQFQDESVVDDSQLPKDRFSAERLKGVDSTLKIQPAELGDSAMYLCASGNRGGEKLFFGSGTQLSVL.

The CDR3 spells CASSLALAGSSEQYF. The DNA of the CDR3 is TGCGCCAGCAGCTTGGCTCTAGCGGGAAGTTCCGAGCAGTACTTC. The chain is built from TRBV5-1 and TRBJ2-7, with TRBD2 identical over 9 bases. The CDR3 contains 15 residues. Germline V gene sequence: CDR1 SGHRS, CDR2 YFSETQ. The trim removed 0 bases at V and 6 bases at J, leaving 7 bases unmatched.